A selection of T cell receptor beta chains follows, all from one sample in a study of cytomegalovirus exposure and HLA in healthy donors. TCRdb keeps only in-frame clones here, not all; method: immunoSEQ multiplex PCR. The sample lists about 250,000 clones, 80% occurring once. Sequenced sample: PBMCs. These receptors all stem from a girl aged 2-10 years in good health and CMV-seronegative. The CDR3 runs from the conserved cysteine through the conserved F or W. D genes are given only for firm matches. Only part of the rows carry a size: once, few, many, or a class if the clone is expanded.

TGTGCCAGCAGCCTCGAATGGGACAGCCATGGCTACACCTTC	CASSLEWDSHGYTF	TRBV5-4	TRBD1	NA	TRBJ1-2
TGTGCCAGCAGCTTGACACTTCTAATGACAGGGTTCCAAACCTACGAGCAGTACTTC	CASSLTLLMTGFQTYEQYF	TRBV5-6	TRBD1	NA	TRBJ2-7
TGTGCCAGCAGCTGGGAAGGGGTCTCCGAGCAGTACTTC	CASSWEGVSEQYF	TRBV7-9	NA	NA	TRBJ2-7
TGTGCCAGTAGTATGGGGACAGGGATCGGCTACACCTTC	CASSMGTGIGYTF	TRBV19	TRBD1	few	TRBJ1-2
TGTGCCAGCAGCCGTAGAGGGCCAACAGATACGCAGTATTTT	CASSRRGPTDTQYF	TRBV6-1	NA	few	TRBJ2-3
TGTGCCATCAGTGAGCCCCCGACAGGGGGCTACGAGCAGTACTTC	CAISEPPTGGYEQYF	TRBV10-3	TRBD1	NA	TRBJ2-7
TGTGCCAGCTCCGGTCGGCTAGAAGAGACCCAGTACTTC	CASSGRLEETQYF	TRBV18	NA	NA	TRBJ2-5
TGTGCCAGCAGCCAAGGACTTCTCTCTGGAAACACCATATATTTT	CASSQGLLSGNTIYF	TRBV9	NA	NA	TRBJ1-3
TGTGCCTGGTCTAGCGGGAGACCCGGGGAGCTGTTTTTT	CAWSSGRPGELFF	TRBV30	TRBD2	NA	TRBJ2-2
TGTGCCAGCAGCCAAGTCGCGGGACAGGGTGGGACCCAGTACTTC	CASSQVAGQGGTQYF	TRBV14	TRBD1	NA	TRBJ2-5
TGTGCCAGCAGTTGGCGAGGGGGGGCGGGAGAGACCCAGTACTTC	CASSWRGGAGETQYF	TRBV6-5	NA	NA	TRBJ2-5
TGTGCCAGCAGTGGACTAGCGGGAGGGTTTGAGCAGTTCTTC	CASSGLAGGFEQFF	TRBV27	TRBD2	NA	TRBJ2-1
TGTTCCAGCAGCTTAACCCAGGGGGCTAATGAAAAACTGTTTTTT	CSSSLTQGANEKLFF	TRBV7-9	TRBD1	NA	TRBJ1-4
TGCAGCGTTGAAGATCCTGGGACAGGGACCGGGGAGCTGTTTTTT	CSVEDPGTGTGELFF	TRBV29-1	TRBD1	NA	TRBJ2-2
TGTGCCAGCAGCTTGGCCGAAGACAGGGATAACGAGCAGTACTTC	CASSLAEDRDNEQYF	TRBV5-6	TRBD1	NA	TRBJ2-7
TGTGCCAGCAGTTACCGAGGGTCAAACTACGAGCAGTACTTC	CASSYRGSNYEQYF	TRBV6-6	NA	NA	TRBJ2-7
TGTGCCAGCAGAAAACAGTTGAACACTGAAGCTTTCTTT	CASRKQLNTEAFF	TRBV6-5	NA	NA	TRBJ1-1
TGTGCCAGCAGCTTCCTTCCTTCCAATCCCGCGGATCCGAACACCGGGGAGCTGTTTTTT	CASSFLPSNPADPNTGELFF	TRBV7-6	NA	NA	TRBJ2-2
TGTGCCAGCGATACCAACTCAGGGAACCCCAACTACAATGAGCAGTTCTTC	CASDTNSGNPNYNEQFF	TRBV28	NA	few	TRBJ2-1
TGTGCCAGCAGTTTGGCAGGGGGAGTGAACACTGAAGCTTTCTTT	CASSLAGGVNTEAFF	TRBV27	TRBD1	NA	TRBJ1-1
TGTGCCAGCTCACCACTTGGTGCAGGTGACACTGAAGCTTTCTTT	CASSPLGAGDTEAFF	TRBV18	NA	NA	TRBJ1-1
TGTGCCAGCAGTGAGTTCGGACTCAACACCGGGGAGCTGTTTTTT	CASSEFGLNTGELFF	TRBV2	NA	NA	TRBJ2-2